This T cell receptor (beta chain) originates from a study of cytomegalovirus exposure and HLA in healthy donors. Notes on the study in general: Exclusion applied to some V segments, including TRBV6-2 and TRBV6-3, as they were indistinguishable.

Healthy bone marrow donors formed the donor group. This clone was recorded a few times. What it binds is not known. With 4 bases clipped from V and 0 bases from J, the junction kept 10 bases outside the gene matches. Per germline, CDR1 SGHNT and CDR2 YYREEE (reference sequence). This CDR3 has 17 residues. Primers included in the PCR were 60 Vbeta and 13 Jbeta primers. Using immunoSEQ multiplex PCR, the repertoire was profiled, and TCRdb retains in-frame clones only, with some absent. The sample includes 100,000 or so clones, more than 60% of them seen just once. The specimen was PBMCs. The source is a male donor in good health and CMV-seronegative. The chain is built from TRBV5-4 and TRBJ2-7, with TRBD2 matching 10 bases. The CDR3 DNA reads as TGTGCCAGCAGCCAAGAAGCGGGAGGGCCGATCTCCTACGAGCAGTACTTC. Its protein is CASSQEAGGPISYEQYF.